Here is one T cell receptor beta chain with its context. The data were obtained in a study of control samples from healthy donors and cancer patients. Data came from immunoSEQ multiplex PCR; TCRdb stores just in-frame clones and leaves some out. This sample has about 160,000 clones, with around 94% found just once. The sample taken for sequencing was PBMCs. This TCR came from a man aged 60 to 75 with colorectal cancer.

CDR3 region: CASSGYSTDTQYF. For the CDR3, the DNA is TGCGCCAGCAGCGGGTACAGCACAGATACGCAGTATTTT. The chain recombines TRBV5-1 with TRBJ2-3; D is ambiguous. Deletions cut 4 bases from V and 0 bases from J, with 6 bases between. Germline V CDR1 and CDR2: SGHRS, YFSETQ. The CDR3 runs to 13 residues.